This TCR beta chain originates from a study of cytomegalovirus exposure and HLA in healthy donors. Study-wide points: In an earlier analysis, in fewer than 700 donors, most V segments appeared productive either ~87% or ~30% of the time.

Both 60 Vbeta primers and 13 Jbeta primers went into the PCR. Some clones are missing from TCRdb's copy, which holds only in-frame ones; the method was immunoSEQ multiplex PCR. The sample carries approximately 100,000 clones, 70% to 85% recorded once. V lost 6 bases and J lost 4; bases outside the gene matches: 7. This CDR3 has 15 amino acids. Germline V CDR1 and CDR2: MDHEN, SYDVKM. This clone was found a few times. The antigen remains unidentified. This rearrangement joins TRBV28 to TRBJ1-2; TRBD1 matches 11 bases. Sample: PBMCs. The clonotype comes from a man aged 60 to 69 in good health and CMV-seronegative. The CDR3 DNA is TGTGCCAGCAGACCGTTGGGACAGGGGGGCTATGGCTACACCTTC. Residues: CASRPLGQGGYGYTF.